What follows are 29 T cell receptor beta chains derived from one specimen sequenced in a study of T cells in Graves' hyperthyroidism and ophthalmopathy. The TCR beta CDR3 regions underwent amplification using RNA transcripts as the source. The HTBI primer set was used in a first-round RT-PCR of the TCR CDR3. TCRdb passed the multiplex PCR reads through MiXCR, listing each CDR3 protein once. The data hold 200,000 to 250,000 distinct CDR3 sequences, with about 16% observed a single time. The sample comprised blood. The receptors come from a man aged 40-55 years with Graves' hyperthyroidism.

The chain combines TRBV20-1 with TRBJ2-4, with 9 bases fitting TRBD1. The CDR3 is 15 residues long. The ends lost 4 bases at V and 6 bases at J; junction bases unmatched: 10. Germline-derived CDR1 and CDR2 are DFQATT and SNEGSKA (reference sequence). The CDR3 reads CSATLRTGASNIQYF. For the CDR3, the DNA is TGCAGTGCTACCCTAAGGACAGGGGCCTCAAACATTCAGTACTTC.

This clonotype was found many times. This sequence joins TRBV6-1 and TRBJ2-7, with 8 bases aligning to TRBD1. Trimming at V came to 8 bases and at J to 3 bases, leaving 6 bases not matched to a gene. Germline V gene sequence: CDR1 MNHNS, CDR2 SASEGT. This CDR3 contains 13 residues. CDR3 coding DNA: TGTGCCAGCGGGAGAGGACAGGGCTACGAGCAGTACTTC. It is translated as CASGRGQGYEQYF.

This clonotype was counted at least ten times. CDR3 bases: TGTGCCAGCAGCCCCCAAGGGAGGTGGCAGCCCCAGCATTTT. Residues: CASSPQGRWQPQHF. The chain carries TRBV7-2 and TRBJ1-5; D remains unclear. Between the trimmed V and J ends, which lost 5 bases and 7 bases, there was a span of 15 bases. The CDR3 totals 14 residues. CDR1 and CDR2 (germline): SGHTA, FQGNSA. Based on the CDR3 plus reference TRBV7-2 and TRBJ1-5, the full variable domain is GAGVSQSPSNKVTEKGKDVELRCDPISGHTALYWYRQSLGQGLEFLIYFQGNSAPDKSGLPSDRFSAERTGGSVSTLTIQRTQQEDSAVYLCASSPQGRWQPQHFGDGTRLSIL.

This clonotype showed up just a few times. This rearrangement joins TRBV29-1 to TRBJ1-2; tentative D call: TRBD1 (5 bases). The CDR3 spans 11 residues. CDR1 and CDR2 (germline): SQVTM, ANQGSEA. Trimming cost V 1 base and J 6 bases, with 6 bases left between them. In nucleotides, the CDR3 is TGCAGCGTTGAAGGGGGGGATGGCTACACCTTC. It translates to CSVEGGDGYTF. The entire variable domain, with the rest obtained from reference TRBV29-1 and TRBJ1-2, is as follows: SAVISQKPSRDICQRGTSLTIQCQVDSQVTMMFWYRQQPGQSLTLIATANQGSEATYESGFVIDKFPISRPNLTFSTLTVSNMSPEDSSIYLCSVEGGDGYTFGSGTRLTVV.

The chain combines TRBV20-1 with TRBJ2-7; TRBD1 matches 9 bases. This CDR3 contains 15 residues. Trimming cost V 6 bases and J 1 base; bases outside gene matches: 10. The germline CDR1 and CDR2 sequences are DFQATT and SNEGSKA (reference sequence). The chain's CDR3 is CSAQTGTGTSYEQYF. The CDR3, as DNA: TGCAGTGCCCAGACCGGGACAGGGACTTCCTACGAGCAGTACTTC.

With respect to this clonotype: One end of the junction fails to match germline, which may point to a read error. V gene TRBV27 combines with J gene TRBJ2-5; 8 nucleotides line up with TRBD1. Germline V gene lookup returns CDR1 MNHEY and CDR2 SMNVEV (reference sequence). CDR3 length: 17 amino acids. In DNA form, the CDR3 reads TGTGCCAGCAGTTCAGCCACGAATACAGGGGGTAGGGAGATCCAGTACTTC. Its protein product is CASSSATNTGGREIQYF.

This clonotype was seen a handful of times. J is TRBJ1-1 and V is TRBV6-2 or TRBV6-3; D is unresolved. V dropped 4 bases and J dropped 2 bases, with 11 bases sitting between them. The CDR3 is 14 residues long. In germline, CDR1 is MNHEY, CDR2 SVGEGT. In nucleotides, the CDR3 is TGTGCCAGCAGTTTGGACGGTCGAAACACTGAAGCTTTCTTT. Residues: CASSLDGRNTEAFF.

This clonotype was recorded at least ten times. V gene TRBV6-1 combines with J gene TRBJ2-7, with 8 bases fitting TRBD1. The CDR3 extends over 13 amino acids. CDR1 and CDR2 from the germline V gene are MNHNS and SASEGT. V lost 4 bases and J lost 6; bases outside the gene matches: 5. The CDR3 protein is CASSGQGAGEQYF. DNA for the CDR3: TGTGCCAGCAGTGGTCAGGGGGCCGGCGAGCAGTACTTC.

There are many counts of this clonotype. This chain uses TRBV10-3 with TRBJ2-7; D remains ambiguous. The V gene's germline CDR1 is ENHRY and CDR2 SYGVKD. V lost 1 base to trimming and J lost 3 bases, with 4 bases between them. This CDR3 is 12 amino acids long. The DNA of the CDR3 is TGTGCCATCAGTGAGTTGAACTACGAGCAGTACTTC. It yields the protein CAISELNYEQYF.

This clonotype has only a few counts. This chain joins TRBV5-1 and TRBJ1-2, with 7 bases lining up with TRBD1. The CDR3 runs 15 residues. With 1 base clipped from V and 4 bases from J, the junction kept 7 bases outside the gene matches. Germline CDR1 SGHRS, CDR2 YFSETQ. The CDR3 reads CASSLSLDRSYGYTF. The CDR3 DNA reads TGCGCCAGCAGCTTGAGTCTGGACAGGTCCTATGGCTACACCTTC. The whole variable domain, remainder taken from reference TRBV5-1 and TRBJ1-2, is KAGVTQTPRYLIKTRGQQVTLSCSPISGHRSVSWYQQTPGQGLQFLFEYFSETQRNKGNFPGRFSGRQFSNSRSEMNVSTLELGDSALYLCASSLSLDRSYGYTFGSGTRLTVV.

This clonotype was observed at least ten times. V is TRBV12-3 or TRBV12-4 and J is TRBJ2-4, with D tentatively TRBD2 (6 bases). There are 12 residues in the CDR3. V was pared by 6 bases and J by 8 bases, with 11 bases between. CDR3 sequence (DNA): TGTGCCAGCAGACGGAGGGCGGACATTCAGTACTTC. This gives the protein CASRRRADIQYF.

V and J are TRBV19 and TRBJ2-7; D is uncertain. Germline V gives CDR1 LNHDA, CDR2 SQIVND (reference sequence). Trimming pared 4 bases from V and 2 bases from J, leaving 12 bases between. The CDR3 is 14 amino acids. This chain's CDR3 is CASSTRPRTYEQYF. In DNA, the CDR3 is TGTGCCAGTAGTACGCGACCCAGAACCTACGAGCAGTACTTC.

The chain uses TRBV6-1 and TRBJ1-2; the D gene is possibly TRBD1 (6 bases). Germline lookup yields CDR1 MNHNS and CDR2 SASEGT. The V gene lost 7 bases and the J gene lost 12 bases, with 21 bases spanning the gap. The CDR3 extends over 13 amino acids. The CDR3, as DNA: TGTGCCAGCACCGGGACACTTGTTCAGGGCCACACCTTC. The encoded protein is CASTGTLVQGHTF.

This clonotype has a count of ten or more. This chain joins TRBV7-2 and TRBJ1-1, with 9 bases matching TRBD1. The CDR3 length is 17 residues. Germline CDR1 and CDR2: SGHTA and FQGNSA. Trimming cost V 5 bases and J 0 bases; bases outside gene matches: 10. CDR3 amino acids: CASSVTGTGRMNTEAFF. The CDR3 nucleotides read TGTGCCAGCAGCGTAACCGGGACAGGGCGAATGAACACTGAAGCTTTCTTT.

CDR3 sequence (DNA): TGCGCCAGCAGCCATCGGACTAGCGCGGATACGCAGTATTTT. Encoded protein: CASSHRTSADTQYF. This sequence joins TRBV4-3 and TRBJ2-3; 9 nucleotides align to TRBD2. Losses at the gene ends were 3 bases for V and 6 bases for J; bases not matched to a gene: 4. The CDR3 totals 14 residues. Germline CDR1 LGHNA, CDR2 YSLEER.

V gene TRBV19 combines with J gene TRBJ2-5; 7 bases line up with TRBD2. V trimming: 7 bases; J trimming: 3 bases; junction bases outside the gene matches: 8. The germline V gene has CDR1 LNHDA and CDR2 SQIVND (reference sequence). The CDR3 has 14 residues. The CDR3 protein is CASKSGGNKETQYF. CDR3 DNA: TGTGCCAGTAAATCGGGGGGTAATAAAGAGACCCAGTACTTC.

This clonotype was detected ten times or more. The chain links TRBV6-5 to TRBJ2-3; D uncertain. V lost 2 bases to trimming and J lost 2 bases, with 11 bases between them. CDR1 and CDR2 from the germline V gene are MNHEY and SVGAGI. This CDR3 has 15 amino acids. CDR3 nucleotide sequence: TGTGCCAGCAGTTACCAGGACCCCAACACAGATACGCAGTATTTT. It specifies CASSYQDPNTDTQYF.

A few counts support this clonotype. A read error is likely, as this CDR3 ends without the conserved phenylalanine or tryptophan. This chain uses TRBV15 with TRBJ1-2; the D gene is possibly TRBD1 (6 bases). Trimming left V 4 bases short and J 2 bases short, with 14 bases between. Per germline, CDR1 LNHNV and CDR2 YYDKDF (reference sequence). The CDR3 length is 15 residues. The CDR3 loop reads CATSKSDRTNYGYTL. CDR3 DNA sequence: TGTGCCACCAGCAAATCCGACAGGACCAACTATGGCTACACCCTC.

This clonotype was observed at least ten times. The CDR3, as DNA: TGTGCCAGCAGCCTGAAATGGACAGGAAACTCCTACGAGCAGTACTTC. It encodes CASSLKWTGNSYEQYF. J is TRBJ2-7 and V is TRBV7-3; 7 nucleotides line up with TRBD1. This CDR3 spans 16 amino acids. Per the germline V gene, CDR1 is SGHTA and CDR2 is FQGTGA. Trimming cost V 5 bases and J 0 bases; bases outside gene matches: 10.

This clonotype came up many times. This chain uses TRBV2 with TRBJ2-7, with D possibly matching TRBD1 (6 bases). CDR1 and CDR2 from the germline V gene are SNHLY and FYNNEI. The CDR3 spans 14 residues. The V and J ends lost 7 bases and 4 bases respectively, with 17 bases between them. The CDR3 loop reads CASTSGAGAYEQYF. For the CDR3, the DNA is TGTGCCAGCACCTCCGGAGCAGGGGCGTACGAGCAGTACTTC.

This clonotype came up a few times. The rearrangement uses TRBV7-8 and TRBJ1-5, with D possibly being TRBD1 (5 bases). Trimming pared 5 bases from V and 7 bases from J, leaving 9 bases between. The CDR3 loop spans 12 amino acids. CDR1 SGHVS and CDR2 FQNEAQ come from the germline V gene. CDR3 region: CASSAGYQPQHF. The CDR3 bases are TGTGCCAGCAGCGCAGGGTACCAGCCCCAGCATTTT.

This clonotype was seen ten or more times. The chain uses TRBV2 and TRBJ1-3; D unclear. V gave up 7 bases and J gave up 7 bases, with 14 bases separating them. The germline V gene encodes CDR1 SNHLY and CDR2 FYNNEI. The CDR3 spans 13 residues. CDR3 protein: CASTGALGNTIYF. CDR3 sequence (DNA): TGTGCCAGCACTGGAGCCCTGGGTAACACCATATATTTT.

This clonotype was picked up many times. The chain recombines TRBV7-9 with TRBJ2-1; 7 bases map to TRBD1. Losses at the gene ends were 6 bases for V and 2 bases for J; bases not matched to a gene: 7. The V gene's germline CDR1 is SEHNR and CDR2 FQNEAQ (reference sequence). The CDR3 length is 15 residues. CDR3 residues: CASRDRRVTYNEQFF. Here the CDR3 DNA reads TGTGCCAGCAGGGACAGGAGAGTGACCTACAATGAGCAGTTCTTC.

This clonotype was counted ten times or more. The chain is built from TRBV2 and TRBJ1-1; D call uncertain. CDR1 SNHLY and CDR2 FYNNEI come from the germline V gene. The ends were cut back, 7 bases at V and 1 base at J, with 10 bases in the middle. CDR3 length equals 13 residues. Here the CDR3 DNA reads TGTGCCAGCACCCTCCGCCCGAACACTGAAGCTTTCTTT. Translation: CASTLRPNTEAFF.

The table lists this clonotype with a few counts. The CDR3 nucleotides are TGTGCCAGTAGTCCTCGCAGAGAACAGGTCGTGAAGCAGTTCTTC. Amino acids: CASSPRREQVVKQFF. This sequence joins TRBV19 and TRBJ2-1; possibly TRBD1 for D (5 bases). V lost 5 bases, J lost 11 bases, and 22 bases lay in between. The CDR3 sequence is 15 residues long. CDR1 is LNHDA and CDR2 is SQIVND in the germline V gene (reference sequence).

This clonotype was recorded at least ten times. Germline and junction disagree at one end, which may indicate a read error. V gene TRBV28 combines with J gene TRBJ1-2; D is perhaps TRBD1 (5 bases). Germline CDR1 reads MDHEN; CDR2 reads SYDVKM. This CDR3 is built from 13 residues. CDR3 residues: CASSRTPKYGYTF. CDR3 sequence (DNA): TGTGCCAGCAGTCGGACACCTAAATATGGCTACACCTTC.

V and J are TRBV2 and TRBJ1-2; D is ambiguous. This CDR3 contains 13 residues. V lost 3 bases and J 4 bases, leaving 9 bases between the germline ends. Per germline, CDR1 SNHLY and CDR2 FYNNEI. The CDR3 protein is CASSDKTVYGYTF. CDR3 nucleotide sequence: TGTGCCAGCAGTGATAAGACGGTCTATGGCTACACCTTC.

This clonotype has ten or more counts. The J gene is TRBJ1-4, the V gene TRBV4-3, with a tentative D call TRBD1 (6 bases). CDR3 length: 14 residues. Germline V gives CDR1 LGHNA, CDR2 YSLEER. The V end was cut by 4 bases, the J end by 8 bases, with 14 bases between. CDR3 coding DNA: TGCGCCAGCAGCCCTTCTGGGGGCAGAGAAAAACTGTTTTTT. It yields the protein CASSPSGGREKLFF.

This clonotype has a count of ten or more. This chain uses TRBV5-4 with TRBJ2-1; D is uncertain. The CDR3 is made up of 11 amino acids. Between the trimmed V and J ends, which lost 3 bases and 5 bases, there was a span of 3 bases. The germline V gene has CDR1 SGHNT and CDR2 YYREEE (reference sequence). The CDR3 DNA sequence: TGTGCCAGCAGCTGGAACAATGAGCAGTTCTTC. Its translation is CASSWNNEQFF.